The 10 T cell receptor beta chains in this list originate from one sample, sequenced in a study of vaccination and CD4 T cells after COVID-19. These receptors are not linked to any known antigen. Specified treatment: roughly nine-day PBMC culture with coronavirus spike peptide pools or control peptides (ViraFEST assay). Once obtained from cultured CD4+ T cells, the DNA was sequenced using the Oncomine TCR Beta short-read assay. TCRdb analysed the PCR reads with MiXCR anew, one entry per CDR3 protein. The data contain about 20,000 distinct CDR3 sequences, around 50% of them singletons. This specimen was CD4+ T cells from blood, cultured in vitro, taken before SARS-CoV-2 vaccination. The source of these receptors is a human donor who had recovered from COVID-19.

V usage is TRBV7-3 and J usage is TRBJ1-1; D might be TRBD1 (5 bases). The CDR3 sequence is 15 residues long. Germline-derived CDR1 and CDR2 are SGHTA and FQGTGA. Trimming removed 4 bases at V and 3 bases at J, with 15 bases between. The CDR3 reads CASSSSHPGDTEAFF. For the CDR3, the DNA is TGTGCCAGCAGCTCGTCCCACCCGGGGGACACTGAAGCTTTCTTT.

This clonotype came up a few times. The V and J genes are TRBV11-2 and TRBJ2-2; D ambiguous. The V gene's germline CDR1 is SGHAT and CDR2 FQNNGV. Trimming removed 5 bases at V and 5 bases at J, with 9 bases between. The length of the CDR3 is 13 residues. The CDR3 protein is CASSAPRTGELFF. CDR3 nucleotides: TGTGCCAGCAGCGCCCCTAGAACCGGGGAGCTGTTTTTT.

The CDR3 DNA sequence: TGCAGTGTCGCAGCGGGAGGGCCTAACACCGGGGAGCTGTTTTTT. It translates to CSVAAGGPNTGELFF. The J gene is TRBJ2-2, the V gene TRBV20-1; 10 bases map to TRBD2. Trimming took 7 bases from V and 2 from J; bases not matched to a gene: 7. There are 15 residues in the CDR3. Germline V gene sequence: CDR1 DFQATT, CDR2 SNEGSKA (reference sequence).

The rearrangement links TRBV4-2 to TRBJ1-2; D not resolved. Per germline, CDR1 LGHNA and CDR2 YNFKEQ. This CDR3 region has 13 residues. V shed 0 bases and J shed 4 bases, with 6 bases lying between them. CDR3 nucleotide sequence: TGTGCCAGCAGCCAAGATCATGCCTATGGCTACACCTTC. Encoded protein: CASSQDHAYGYTF.

By sample fraction, this clonotype is large. This chain links TRBV20-1 with TRBJ2-2; TRBD2 is a possible D gene (7 bases). The length of the CDR3 is 14 residues. In germline, CDR1 is DFQATT, CDR2 SNEGSKA (reference sequence). V shed 0 bases and J shed 7 bases, with 12 bases lying between them. For the CDR3, the DNA is TGCAGTGCTAGAGACTCGGGGGGCCGCGGGGAGCTGTTTTTT. This codes for CSARDSGGRGELFF.

There are a few counts of this clonotype. The chain has TRBV27 and TRBJ1-6; TRBD1 might be the D (6 bases). This CDR3 is built from 15 residues. Germline assignment: CDR1 MNHEY and CDR2 SMNVEV (reference sequence). Trimming pared 8 bases from V and 8 bases from J, leaving 19 bases between. DNA of the CDR3: TGTGCCAGCTCCTGGGGACACGGGAAGGATTCACCCCTCCACTTT. This codes for CASSWGHGKDSPLHF.

This clonotype ranks as medium-sized. The V call is TRBV20-1, the J call TRBJ1-5, with TRBD1 as a possible D gene (5 bases). V was pared by 0 bases and J by 7 bases, with 22 bases between. Germline assignment: CDR1 DFQATT and CDR2 SNEGSKA (reference sequence). The CDR3 consists of 17 residues. The CDR3 DNA sequence: TGCAGTGCTAGAGATTCGCGGGGAGGCAGGGTGAAACAGCCCCAGCATTTT. This sequence encodes CSARDSRGGRVKQPQHF.

This clonotype was picked up a small number of times. The rearrangement links TRBV20-1 to TRBJ2-6; D not certain. This CDR3 spans 15 amino acids. The germline gives CDR1 DFQATT, CDR2 SNEGSKA (reference sequence). The V end was cut by 3 bases, the J end by 0 bases, with 9 bases between. Here the CDR3 DNA reads TGCAGTGCTAGTACTCGGGTCTCTGGGGCCAACGTCCTGACTTTC. Translation gives CSASTRVSGANVLTF.

The chain is built from TRBV10-3 and TRBJ1-6; 9 nucleotides agree with TRBD1. V was pared by 11 bases and J by 4 bases, with 9 bases of the junction left unmatched. The CDR3 runs 15 residues. Looked up from germline, CDR1 is ENHRY and CDR2 is SYGVKD. The CDR3 loop is CASGTGMLYNSPLHF. CDR3 nucleotides: TGTGCCTCCGGGACAGGGATGTTGTATAATTCACCCCTCCACTTT.

The chain recombines TRBV7-9 with TRBJ2-3; D may be TRBD1 (6 bases). The V end lost 8 bases, the J end lost 5 bases, and 23 bases lay between the germline ends. Germline V gene data show CDR1 as SEHNR and CDR2 as FQNEAQ (reference sequence). This CDR3 contains 16 residues. The CDR3 here is CASRPRGKTLGDTQYF. The CDR3 nucleotides read TGTGCCAGCCGACCAAGGGGGAAAACCCTGGGAGATACGCAGTATTTT.